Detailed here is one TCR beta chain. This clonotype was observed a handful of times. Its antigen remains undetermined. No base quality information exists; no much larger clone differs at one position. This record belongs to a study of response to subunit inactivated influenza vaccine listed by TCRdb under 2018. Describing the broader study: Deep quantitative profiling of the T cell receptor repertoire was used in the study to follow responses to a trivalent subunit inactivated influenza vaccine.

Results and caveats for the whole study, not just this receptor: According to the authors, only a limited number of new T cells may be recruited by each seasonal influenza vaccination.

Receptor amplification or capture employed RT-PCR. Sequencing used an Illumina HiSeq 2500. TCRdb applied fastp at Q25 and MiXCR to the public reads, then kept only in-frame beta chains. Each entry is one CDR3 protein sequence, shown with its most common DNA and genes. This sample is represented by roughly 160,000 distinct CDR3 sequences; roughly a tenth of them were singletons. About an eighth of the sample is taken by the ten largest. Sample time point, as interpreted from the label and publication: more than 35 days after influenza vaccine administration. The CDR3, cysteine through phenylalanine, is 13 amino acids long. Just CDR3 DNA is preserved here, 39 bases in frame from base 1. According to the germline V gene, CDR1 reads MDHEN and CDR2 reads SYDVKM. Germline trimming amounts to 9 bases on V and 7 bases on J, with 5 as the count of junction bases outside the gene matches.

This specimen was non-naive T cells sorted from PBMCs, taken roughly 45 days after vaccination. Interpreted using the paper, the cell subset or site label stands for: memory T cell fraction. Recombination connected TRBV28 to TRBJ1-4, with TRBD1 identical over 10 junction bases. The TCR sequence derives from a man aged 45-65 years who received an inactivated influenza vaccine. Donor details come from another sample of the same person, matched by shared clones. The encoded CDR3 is CASLGQGTEKLFF. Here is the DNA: TGTGCCAGTTTGGGACAGGGGACTGAAAAACTGTTTTTT.